The rows below give T cell receptor beta chains drawn from one sample of a study of cytomegalovirus exposure and HLA in healthy donors. TCRdb's table, derived via immunoSEQ multiplex PCR, lists solely in-frame clones and lacks some. The sample has under 300,000 clones; roughly 90% are singletons. Source material: PBMCs. These receptors originate from a man between 35 and 55 years old in good health and CMV-seropositive. Each CDR3 is given with its conserved first and last residue. The D gene is left open where the match is weak. The size entry is marked missing in some rows and otherwise reads once, few, many or a size class.

d_gene	abundance	j_gene	v_gene	CDR3aa	CDR3nt
TRBD2	.	TRBJ2-7	TRBV9	CASSVAAGGNYEQYF	TGTGCCAGCAGCGTAGCCGCGGGAGGGAACTACGAGCAGTACTTC
.	.	TRBJ2-7	TRBV7-3	CASSLTSSYEQYF	TGTGCCAGCAGCTTAACTTCTTCGTACGAGCAGTACTTC
TRBD1	.	TRBJ1-5	TRBV16	CASSPDREESNQPQHF	TGTGCCAGCAGCCCAGACAGGGAGGAAAGCAATCAGCCCCAGCATTTT
TRBD1	.	TRBJ1-2	TRBV5-1	CASSTGDSGGGYTF	TGCGCCAGCAGCACCGGGGACAGCGGGGGAGGCTACACCTTC
TRBD2	.	TRBJ2-1	TRBV9	CASSVLAGTFYNEQFF	TGTGCCAGCAGCGTTCTAGCGGGGACCTTCTACAATGAGCAGTTCTTC
TRBD1	few	TRBJ1-2	TRBV9	CASSAGQGLNYGYTF	TGTGCCAGCAGCGCAGGACAGGGCCTTAACTATGGCTACACCTTC
.	.	TRBJ2-7	TRBV7-9	CASSLDRVDEQYF	TGTGCCAGCAGCTTAGACAGGGTCGACGAGCAGTACTTC
.	.	TRBJ2-7	TRBV2	CASNGQGIHEQYF	TGTGCCAGCAATGGGCAGGGAATACACGAGCAGTACTTC
.	.	TRBJ1-2	TRBV5-8	CASSLAASDYGYTF	TGTGCCAGCAGCTTGGCTGCCAGCGACTATGGCTACACCTTC
TRBD1	.	TRBJ2-7	TRBV5-1	CASSFRDRGYGEQYF	TGCGCCAGCAGCTTCCGGGACAGGGGTTATGGAGAGCAGTACTTC
.	.	TRBJ2-7	TRBV28	CASSLRVTGWTLPSYEQYF	TGTGCCAGCAGTTTACGGGTCACAGGGTGGACTTTACCCTCCTACGAGCAGTACTTC
TRBD2	.	TRBJ2-1	TRBV28	CASSFWRLAGEDEQFF	TGTGCCAGCAGTTTTTGGCGACTAGCGGGAGAGGATGAGCAGTTCTTC
.	.	TRBJ1-5	TRBV28	CASSLKGWGEQQPQHF	TGTGCCAGCAGTTTAAAGGGGTGGGGGGAACAACAGCCCCAGCATTTT
TRBD1	.	TRBJ1-5	TRBV5-6	CASSLSKGAGVTQPQHF	TGTGCCAGCAGCTTAAGTAAGGGGGCAGGGGTGACTCAGCCCCAGCATTTT
.	.	TRBJ2-1	TRBV18	CASSPAGLSYSSYNEQFF	TGTGCCAGCTCACCAGCAGGTCTCTCCTATAGCTCCTACAATGAGCAGTTCTTC
TRBD1	.	TRBJ1-5	TRBV10-3	CAISESPGGNQPQHF	TGTGCCATCAGTGAGAGTCCAGGGGGAAATCAGCCCCAGCATTTT
.	.	TRBJ2-1	TRBV7-9	CASSLTDSYNEQFF	TGTGCCAGCAGCTTAACAGACTCCTACAATGAGCAGTTCTTC
TRBD1	.	TRBJ2-2	TRBV5-1	CASSFDREIGELFF	TGCGCCAGCAGCTTCGACAGGGAGATCGGGGAGCTGTTTTTT
TRBD1	.	TRBJ2-1	TRBV27	CASSLGTGRNEQFF	TGTGCCAGCAGTTTGGGGACAGGGCGGAATGAGCAGTTCTTC
.	.	TRBJ1-1	TRBV21-1	CASRHRGTANTEAFF	TGTGCCAGCAGACACCGAGGGACAGCAAACACTGAAGCTTTCTTT
.	.	TRBJ1-1	TRBV9	CASSVESGSEAFF	TGTGCCAGCAGCGTAGAGTCGGGGTCTGAAGCTTTCTTT
.	.	TRBJ1-3	TRBV28	CASSLRAAGNTIYF	TGTGCCAGCAGTTTGAGGGCAGCTGGAAACACCATATATTTT
TRBD1	.	TRBJ1-1	TRBV5-6	CASSDGQGGTEAFF	TGTGCCAGCAGCGATGGACAGGGGGGCACTGAAGCTTTCTTT
.	.	TRBJ2-7	TRBV2	CASSEVYEQYF	TGTGCCAGCAGTGAAGTCTACGAGCAGTACTTC
TRBD2	.	TRBJ2-7	TRBV7-7	CASSPSGLAGEEQYF	TGTGCTAGCAGCCCCTCGGGACTAGCGGGAGAAGAGCAGTACTTC
.	once	TRBJ2-3	TRBV5-6	CASSLWSNLPTDTQYF	TGTGCCAGCAGCTTGTGGTCTAACCTGCCCACAGATACGCAGTATTTT
TRBD2	.	TRBJ2-7	TRBV7-2	CASSLGRTSGSAYEQYF	TGTGCCAGCAGCTTAGGGCGGACTAGCGGGAGCGCGTACGAGCAGTACTTC
TRBD1	.	TRBJ2-5	TRBV7-7	CASSPDQGAGETQYF	TGTGCTAGCAGTCCCGACCAGGGGGCAGGGGAGACCCAGTACTTC
.	.	TRBJ1-1	TRBV27	CASSFGQNTEAFF	TGTGCCAGCAGTTTTGGCCAGAACACTGAAGCTTTCTTT
TRBD1	.	TRBJ1-6	TRBV18	CASSPLTGGDSPLHF	TGTGCCAGCTCACCCCTAACAGGGGGCGACTCACCCCTCCACTTT